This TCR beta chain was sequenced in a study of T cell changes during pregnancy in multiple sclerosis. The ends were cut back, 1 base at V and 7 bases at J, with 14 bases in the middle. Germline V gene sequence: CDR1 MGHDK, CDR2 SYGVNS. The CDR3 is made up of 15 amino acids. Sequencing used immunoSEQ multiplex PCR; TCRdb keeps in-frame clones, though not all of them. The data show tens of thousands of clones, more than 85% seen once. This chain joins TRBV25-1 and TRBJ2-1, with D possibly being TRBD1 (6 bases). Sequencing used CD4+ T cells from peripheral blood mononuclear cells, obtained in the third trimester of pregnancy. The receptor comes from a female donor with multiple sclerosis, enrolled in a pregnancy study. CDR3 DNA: TGTGCCAGCAGTGAATCAGGGGCCTACAAAAATGAGCAGTTCTTC. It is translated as CASSESGAYKNEQFF. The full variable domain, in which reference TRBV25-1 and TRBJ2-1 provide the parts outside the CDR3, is EADIYQTPRYLVIGTGKKITLECSQTMGHDKMYWYQQDPGMELHLIHYSYGVNSTEKGDLSSESTVSRIRTEHFPLTLESARPSHTSQYLCASSESGAYKNEQFFGPGTRLTVL.